The 2 T cell receptor beta chains below come from one sample, sequenced in a study of blood T cell repertoires in COVID-19 (dated by TCRdb to 2018 to 2021). Libraries were constructed by the immunoSEQ multiplex PCR assay. What TCRdb holds here is the immuneACCESS table cut down to in-frame rearrangements. Part of the clones is not present; checked against another copy, under half of the missing clones reflect an unresolved V gene, and the others are unexplained. The sample table holds approximately 300,000 clones, of which nearly 90% were seen once. The ten largest make up about 6% of the sample. What was sequenced was PBMCs or T cells enriched from blood (not recorded which). Source of these receptors: a woman in her 30s who had recovered from COVID-19.

This chain connects TRBV20-1 to TRBJ1-2; D remains unclear. V dropped 2 bases and J dropped 6 bases, with 7 bases sitting between them. There are 11 residues in the CDR3. Germline assignment: CDR1 DFQATT and CDR2 SNEGSKA (reference sequence). The chain's CDR3 is CSARTQHGYTF. The CDR3 DNA is TGCAGTGCTAGAACACAGCATGGCTACACCTTC.

The rearrangement links TRBV6-1 to TRBJ2-3; 7 nucleotides line up with TRBD1. CDR1 and CDR2 from the germline V gene are MNHNS and SASEGT. The CDR3 spans 16 residues. With V trimmed by 3 bases and J by 0 bases, 6 bases remained unmatched. As DNA, the CDR3 is TGTGCCAGCAGTGAGGGACAGTTTACTAGCACAGATACGCAGTATTTT. Protein product: CASSEGQFTSTDTQYF.